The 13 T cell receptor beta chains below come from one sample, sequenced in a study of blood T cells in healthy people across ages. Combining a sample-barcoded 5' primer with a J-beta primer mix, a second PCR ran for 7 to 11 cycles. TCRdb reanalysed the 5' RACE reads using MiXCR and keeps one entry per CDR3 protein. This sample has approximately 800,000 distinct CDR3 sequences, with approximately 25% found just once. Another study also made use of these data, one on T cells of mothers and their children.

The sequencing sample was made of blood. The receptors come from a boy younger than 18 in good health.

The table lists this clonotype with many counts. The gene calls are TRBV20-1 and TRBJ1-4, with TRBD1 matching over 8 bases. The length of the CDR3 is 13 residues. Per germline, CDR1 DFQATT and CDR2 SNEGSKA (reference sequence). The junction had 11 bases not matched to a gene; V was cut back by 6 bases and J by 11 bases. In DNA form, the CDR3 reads TGCAGTGCCAACCCCCAGGGGGCTGAGAAACTGTTTTTT. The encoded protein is CSANPQGAEKLFF.

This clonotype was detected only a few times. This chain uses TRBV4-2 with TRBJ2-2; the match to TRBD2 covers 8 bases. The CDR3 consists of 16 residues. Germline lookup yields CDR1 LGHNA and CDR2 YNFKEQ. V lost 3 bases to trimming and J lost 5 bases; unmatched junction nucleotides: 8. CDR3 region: CASSQPTAGATGELFF. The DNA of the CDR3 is TGTGCCAGCAGCCAGCCGACAGCGGGAGCGACCGGGGAGCTGTTTTTT.

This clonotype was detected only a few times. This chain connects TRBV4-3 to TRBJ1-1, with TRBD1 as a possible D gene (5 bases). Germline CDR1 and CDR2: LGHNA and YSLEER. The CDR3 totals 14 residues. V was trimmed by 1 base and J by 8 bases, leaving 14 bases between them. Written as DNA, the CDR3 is TGCGCCAGCAGCCAAGCTGACGGGGCTGGCGAAGCTTTCTTT. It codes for CASSQADGAGEAFF.

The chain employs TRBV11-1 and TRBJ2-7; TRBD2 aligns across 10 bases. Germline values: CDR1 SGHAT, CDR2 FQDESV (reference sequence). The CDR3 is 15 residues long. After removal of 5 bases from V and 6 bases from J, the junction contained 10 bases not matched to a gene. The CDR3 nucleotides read TGTGCCAGCAGCAAATGGTCTAGCGGGAGTACCGAGCAGTACTTC. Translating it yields CASSKWSSGSTEQYF. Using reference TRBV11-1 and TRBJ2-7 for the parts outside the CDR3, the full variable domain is EAEVAQSPRYKITEKSQAVAFWCDPISGHATLYWYRQILGQGPELLVQFQDESVVDDSQLPKDRFSAERLKGVDSTLKIQPAELGDSAMYLCASSKWSSGSTEQYFGPGTRLTVT.

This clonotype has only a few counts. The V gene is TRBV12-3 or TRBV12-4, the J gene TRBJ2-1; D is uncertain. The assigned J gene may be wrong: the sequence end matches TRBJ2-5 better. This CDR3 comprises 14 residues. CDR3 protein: CASSLRQKQETQYF. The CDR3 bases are TGTGCCAGCAGTTTAAGGCAGAAGCAAGAGACCCAGTACTTC.

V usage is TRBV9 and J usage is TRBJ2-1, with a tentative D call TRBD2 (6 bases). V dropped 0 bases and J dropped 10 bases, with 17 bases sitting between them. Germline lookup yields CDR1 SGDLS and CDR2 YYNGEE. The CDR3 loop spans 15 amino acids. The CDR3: CASSVGPLALWEQFF. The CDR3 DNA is TGTGCCAGCAGCGTAGGGCCTCTAGCGTTGTGGGAGCAGTTCTTC.

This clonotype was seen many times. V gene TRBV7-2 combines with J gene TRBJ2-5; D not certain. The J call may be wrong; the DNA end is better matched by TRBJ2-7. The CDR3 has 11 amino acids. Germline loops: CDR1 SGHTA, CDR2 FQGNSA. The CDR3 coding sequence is TGTGCCAGCAGTTCACATTACGAGCAGTACTTC. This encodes CASSSHYEQYF.

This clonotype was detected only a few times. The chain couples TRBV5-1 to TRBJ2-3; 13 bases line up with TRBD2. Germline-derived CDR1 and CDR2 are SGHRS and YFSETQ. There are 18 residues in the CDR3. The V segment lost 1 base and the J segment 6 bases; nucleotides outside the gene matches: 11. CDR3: CASSLTPITSGRADTQYF. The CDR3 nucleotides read TGCGCCAGCAGCTTGACTCCTATCACTAGCGGGAGGGCGGATACGCAGTATTTT.

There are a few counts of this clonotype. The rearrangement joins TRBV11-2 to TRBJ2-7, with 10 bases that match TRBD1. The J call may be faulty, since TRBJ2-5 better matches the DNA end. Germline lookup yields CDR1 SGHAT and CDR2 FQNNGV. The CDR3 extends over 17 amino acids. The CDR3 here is CASSLGYRQGAGETQYF. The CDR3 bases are TGTGCCAGCAGCTTAGGCTACCGACAGGGGGCTGGGGAGACCCAGTACTTC.

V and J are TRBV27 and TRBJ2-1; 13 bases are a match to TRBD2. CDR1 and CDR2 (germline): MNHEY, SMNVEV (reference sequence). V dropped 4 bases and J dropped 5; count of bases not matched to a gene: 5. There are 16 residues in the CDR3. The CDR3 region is CASSSHGLAGDNEQFF. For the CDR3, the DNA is TGTGCCAGCAGTTCCCACGGACTAGCGGGAGACAATGAGCAGTTCTTC.

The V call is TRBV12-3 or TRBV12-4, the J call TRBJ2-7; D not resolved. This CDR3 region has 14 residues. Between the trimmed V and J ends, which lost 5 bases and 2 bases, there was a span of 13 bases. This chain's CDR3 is CASSPEEKAYEQYF. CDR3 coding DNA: TGTGCCAGCAGTCCCGAGGAGAAAGCCTACGAGCAGTACTTC.

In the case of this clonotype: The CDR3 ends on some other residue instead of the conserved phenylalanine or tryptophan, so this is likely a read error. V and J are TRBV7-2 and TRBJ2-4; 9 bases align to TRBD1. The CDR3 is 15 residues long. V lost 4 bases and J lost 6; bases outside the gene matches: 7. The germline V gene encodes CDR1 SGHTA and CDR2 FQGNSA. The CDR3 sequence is CASSSTAGQGNIQYV. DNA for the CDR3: TGTGCCAGCAGCTCGACTGCGGGACAGGGAAACATTCAGTACGTC.

CDR3 in amino acids: CASSFWDSFTEAFF. In DNA, the CDR3 is TGTGCCAGCAGTTTCTGGGACAGCTTTACTGAAGCTTTCTTT. The chain has TRBV28 and TRBJ1-1, with 7 nucleotides matching TRBD1. V gave up 3 bases and J gave up 5 bases; unmatched junction bases: 6. Germline V lookup: CDR1 MDHEN, CDR2 SYDVKM. The CDR3 totals 14 residues.